These 16 T cell receptor beta chains share one sample of origin, sequenced in a study of shared clonotypes between healthy human individuals. TCRdb's copy holds only in-frame clones and misses some; the assay was immunoSEQ multiplex PCR. Of about 2.4 million clones in the sample, more than 85% were seen once. Sequencing was done on a sample of naive CD4+ T cells from PBMCs. The sample's subset: CD45RA+ positively selected. The origin of the receptors is a man between 18 and 29 years old in good health. Some clones in this sample may be carry-over from other donors' samples.

CDR3 sequence: CASSFLQGGKNIQYF. CDR3 nucleotide sequence: TGTGCCAGCAGCTTTTTACAGGGTGGCAAAAACATTCAGTACTTC. The rearrangement links TRBV5-8 to TRBJ2-4, with D maybe TRBD1 (6 bases). Between the trimmed V and J ends, which lost 2 bases and 3 bases, there was a span of 12 bases. Germline V gene sequence: CDR1 SGHTS, CDR2 YDEGEE. The CDR3 is 15 residues long.

This chain connects TRBV28 to TRBJ2-7; D is unresolved. The CDR3 length is 14 residues. V shed 6 bases and J shed 4 bases, with 16 bases lying between them. Germline CDR1 and CDR2: MDHEN and SYDVKM. CDR3 in amino acids: CASSPRSLAYEQYF. The CDR3 nucleotides read TGTGCCAGCAGCCCCCGTAGCCTGGCTTACGAGCAGTACTTC. Variable domain in full (rest from reference TRBV28 and TRBJ2-7): DVKVTQSSRYLVKRTGEKVFLECVQDMDHENMFWYRQDPGLGLRLIYFSYDVKMKEKGDIPEGYSVSREKKERFSLILESASTNQTSMYLCASSPRSLAYEQYFGPGTRLTVT.

The chain combines TRBV7-6 with TRBJ2-5; 7 bases match TRBD1. V lost 4 bases to trimming and J lost 5 bases; unmatched junction nucleotides: 7. The V gene's germline CDR1 is SGHVS and CDR2 FNYEAQ. The CDR3 extends over 14 amino acids. The CDR3 DNA is TGTGCCAGCAGCTATCCAGGGGGTATGGAGACCCAGTACTTC. Translated, it gives CASSYPGGMETQYF.

Details on this clone: Other DNA variants within this sample encode the same CDR3. This chain uses TRBV6-6 with TRBJ2-2, with D possibly matching TRBD2 (6 bases). The CDR3 runs to 14 residues. Germline V gene data show CDR1 as MNHNY and CDR2 as SVGAGI (reference sequence). V gave up 4 bases and J gave up 1 base, with 7 bases separating them. For the CDR3, the DNA is TGTGCCAGCAGTTTAGCGGAGAACACCGGGGAGCTGTTTTTT. This translates into CASSLAENTGELFF.

The chain links TRBV14 to TRBJ2-2; D call uncertain. Germline V gives CDR1 SGHDN, CDR2 FVKESK. The CDR3 sequence is 14 residues long. The V end lost 4 bases, the J end lost 1 base, and 7 bases lay between the germline ends. The CDR3 loop reads CASSLRLNTGELFF. The DNA of the CDR3 is TGTGCCAGCAGCCTTCGTCTGAACACCGGGGAGCTGTTTTTT.

V usage is TRBV27 and J usage is TRBJ2-2; 7 nucleotides line up with TRBD1. Germline V CDR1 and CDR2: MNHEY, SMNVEV (reference sequence). V trimming: 6 bases; J trimming: 2 bases; junction bases outside the gene matches: 6. The CDR3 totals 15 residues. CDR3 region: CASRAGQVNTGELFF. In DNA, the CDR3 is TGTGCCAGCAGGGCCGGACAGGTTAACACCGGGGAGCTGTTTTTT.

This clone appeared a single time. The chain links TRBV7-9 to TRBJ2-2; a weak D match, TRBD2 (6 bases). The V end lost 2 bases, the J end lost 6 bases, and 16 bases lay between the germline ends. Germline V CDR1 and CDR2: SEHNR, FQNEAQ (reference sequence). The CDR3 is 16 residues long. The CDR3 loop reads CASSLLAPSGAGELFF. The CDR3 DNA reads as TGTGCCAGCAGCTTACTAGCACCTTCGGGGGCCGGGGAGCTGTTTTTT.

The chain employs TRBV10-1 and TRBJ2-1; 8 bases fit TRBD1. This CDR3 is 19 amino acids long. J lost 8 bases, V lost 5 bases, and 23 bases had no gene match. CDR1 and CDR2 from the germline V gene are WNHNN and SYGVQD (reference sequence). The CDR3 DNA is TGCGCCAGCAGTAAAAACAGGGGGTTTCTACGGGAGAAGAGCGATGAGCAGTTCTTC. Protein: CASSKNRGFLREKSDEQFF.

The count of this clone is one. V usage is TRBV27 and J usage is TRBJ2-7, with 8 bases aligning to TRBD1. The CDR3 extends over 15 amino acids. The V segment lost 6 bases and the J segment 2 bases; nucleotides outside the gene matches: 9. The germline CDR1 and CDR2 sequences are MNHEY and SMNVEV (reference sequence). CDR3 sequence reads: CASRILGQGTYEQYF. The CDR3 bases are TGTGCCAGCAGAATACTAGGACAGGGAACCTACGAGCAGTACTTC.

The chain has TRBV28 and TRBJ2-3, with D perhaps TRBD1 (7 bases). This CDR3 is 14 amino acids long. The germline CDR1 and CDR2 sequences are MDHEN and SYDVKM. Trimming took off 6 bases at V and 4 bases at J, with 14 bases between the two ends. CDR3: CASSGRGVPDTQYF. In DNA, the CDR3 is TGTGCCAGCAGCGGCAGGGGGGTCCCAGATACGCAGTATTTT. Based on the CDR3 plus reference TRBV28 and TRBJ2-3, the full variable domain is DVKVTQSSRYLVKRTGEKVFLECVQDMDHENMFWYRQDPGLGLRLIYFSYDVKMKEKGDIPEGYSVSREKKERFSLILESASTNQTSMYLCASSGRGVPDTQYFGPGTRLTVL.

The chain couples TRBV27 to TRBJ2-5, with TRBD1 as a possible D gene (6 bases). Germline assignment: CDR1 MNHEY and CDR2 SMNVEV (reference sequence). Trimming left V 5 bases short and J 9 bases short, with 19 bases between. This CDR3 has 14 residues. The CDR3 reads CASSPRTAQVAQYF. CDR3 bases: TGTGCCAGCAGTCCTCGGACAGCCCAAGTCGCCCAGTACTTC.

This clone was observed a few times. In DNA form, the CDR3 reads TGTGCCAGCTCATCAACGATGAACACTGAAGCTTTCTTT. Translation: CASSSTMNTEAFF. The J gene is TRBJ1-1, the V gene TRBV18, with no clear D. The CDR3 has 13 amino acids. The V gene's germline CDR1 is KGHSH and CDR2 LQKENI. The V end lost 5 bases, the J end lost 0 bases, and 7 bases lay between the germline ends.

The chain couples TRBV19 to TRBJ2-3; TRBD1 matches 7 bases. The length of the CDR3 is 14 residues. The ends lost 10 bases at V and 0 bases at J; junction bases unmatched: 7. Germline V gene sequence: CDR1 LNHDA, CDR2 SQIVND (reference sequence). CDR3 loop: CATQQGRSTDTQYF. CDR3 DNA sequence: TGTGCCACCCAACAGGGGCGAAGCACAGATACGCAGTATTTT. The whole variable domain, filled in from reference TRBV19 and TRBJ2-3, reads DGGITQSPKYLFRKEGQNVTLSCEQNLNHDAMYWYRQDPGQGLRLIYYSQIVNDFQKGDIAEGYSVSREKKESFPLTVTSAQKNPTAFYLCATQQGRSTDTQYFGPGTRLTVL.

The chain links TRBV4-1 to TRBJ2-3, with TRBD1 matching over 8 bases. The CDR3 loop spans 17 amino acids. The germline V gene has CDR1 MGHRA and CDR2 YSYEKL. V dropped 1 base and J dropped 6; count of bases not matched to a gene: 12. CDR3 DNA sequence: TGCGCCAGCAGCCAAGTTGGACAGGGAAGGTTAAGGGATACGCAGTATTTT. Translating gives CASSQVGQGRLRDTQYF.

V and J are TRBV4-1 and TRBJ2-3; possibly TRBD2 for D (6 bases). Deletions cut 4 bases from V and 0 bases from J, with 17 bases between. Germline assignment: CDR1 MGHRA and CDR2 YSYEKL. CDR3 length equals 17 residues. CDR3 DNA sequence: TGCGCCAGCAGCCCCGGGATAGCGGCGACTAGCACAGATACGCAGTATTTT. This sequence encodes CASSPGIAATSTDTQYF.

The genes are TRBV5-1 and TRBJ2-7; no reliable D call. V was trimmed by 0 bases and J by 10 bases, leaving 20 bases between them. This CDR3 region has 15 residues. Germline values: CDR1 SGHRS, CDR2 YFSETQ. CDR3 sequence: CASSLASRTTRDQYF. The CDR3 DNA follows: TGCGCCAGCAGCTTGGCTTCTAGAACAACGAGAGACCAGTACTTC.